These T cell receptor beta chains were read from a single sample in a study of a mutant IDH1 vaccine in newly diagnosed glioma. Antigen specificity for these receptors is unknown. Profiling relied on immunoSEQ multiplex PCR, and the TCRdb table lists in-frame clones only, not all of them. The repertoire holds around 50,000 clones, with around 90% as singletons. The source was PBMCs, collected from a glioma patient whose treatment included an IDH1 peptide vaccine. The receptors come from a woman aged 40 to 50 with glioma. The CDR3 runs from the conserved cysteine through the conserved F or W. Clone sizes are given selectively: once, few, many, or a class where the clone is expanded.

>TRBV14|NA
CASSQEWAGNTIYF
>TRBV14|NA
CASSQLGYTVTDTQYF
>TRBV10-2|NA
CASNGQINQPQHF
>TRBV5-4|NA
CASTDRAASTDTQYF
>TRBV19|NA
CASSGGVEYPFF
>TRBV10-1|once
CARGQGLCSNQPQHF
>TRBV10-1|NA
CASSDGSGKVEQYF
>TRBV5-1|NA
CASNQGASSGELFF
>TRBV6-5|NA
CASSLRDGEAFF
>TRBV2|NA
CASRQSTLGNTEAFF
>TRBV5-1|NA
CASSLDAQGDTQYF
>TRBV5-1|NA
CASSRQGESLVDTIYF
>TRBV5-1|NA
CASSQTTGLDGYTF
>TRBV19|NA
CASSDTDNTEAFF
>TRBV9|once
CASSPRGGGPYSGNTIYF
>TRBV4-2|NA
CASSHLSGTLYEQYF
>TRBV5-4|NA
CASSFRVGGVISDTQYF
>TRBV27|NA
CASSFMRNQPQHF
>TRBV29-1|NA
CSVRGAFAEAFF
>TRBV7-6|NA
CASSRAPAETQYF
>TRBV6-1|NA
CASSEQGRNEKLFF
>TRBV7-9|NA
CASSQIRNTEAFF
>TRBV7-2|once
CASRPYRTDEQFF
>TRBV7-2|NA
CASSFSGTGLFGHGELFF
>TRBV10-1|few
CASSGDPMETQYF
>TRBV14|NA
CASSQVSGGNEKLFF
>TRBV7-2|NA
CASSLNRNSNQPQHF
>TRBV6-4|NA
CASSDSGRTDTQYF
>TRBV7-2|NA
CASSLDWTRYNEQFF
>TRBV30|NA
CAWTADTRGDEQFF
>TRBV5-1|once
CASSLAGTTNYGYTF
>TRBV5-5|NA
CASSLAGTVNYGYTF
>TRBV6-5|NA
CASSNSPNTEAFF
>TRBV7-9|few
CASGRQASYEQYF
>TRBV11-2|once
CASSHLGNEQFF
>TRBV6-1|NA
CASKEGGFTEAFF
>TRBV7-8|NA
CASSQSAGFGNTIYF
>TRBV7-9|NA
CASSPGQGEGGYTF
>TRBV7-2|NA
CASSGRLAGHQGEQYF
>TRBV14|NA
CASSRTGSQPQHF
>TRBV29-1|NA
CSTRDTGELFF
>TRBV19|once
CASSGRRETQYF
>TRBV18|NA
CASSLPRSAQQREQYF
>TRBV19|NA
CASSPTGRPASTNEKLFF
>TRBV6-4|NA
CASSDSGTSDTGELFF
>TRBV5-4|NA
CASGGLAGTGELFF
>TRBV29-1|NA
CSVETGADTEAFF
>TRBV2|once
CASSELPPGETQYF
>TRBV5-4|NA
CASSDGGRGSGNTIYF
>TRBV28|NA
CASRLTAPWEQYF
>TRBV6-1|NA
CASSALAGGTGELFF
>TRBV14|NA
CASSQVAGSSNEQFF
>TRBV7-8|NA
CASSSDLAKNIQYF
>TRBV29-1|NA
CSVYGTNEKLFF
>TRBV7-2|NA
CASSSKGRGETQYF
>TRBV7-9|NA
CASSLRGQNTEAFF
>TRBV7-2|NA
CASSLGGGHQPQHF
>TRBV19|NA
CASSISGSYNSPLHF
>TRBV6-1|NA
CASSPQGTAAYEQYF
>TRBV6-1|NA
CASSDPRDRVNYGYTF